These 23 T cell receptor beta chains share one sample of origin, sequenced in a study of cytomegalovirus exposure and HLA in healthy donors. PCR involved 60 Vbeta and 13 Jbeta primers. Using immunoSEQ multiplex PCR, the repertoire was profiled, and TCRdb retains in-frame clones only, with some absent. This sample has about 140,000 clones; 82% occur once, and the top ten carry approximately 2.3%. The sample comprised PBMCs. These TCRs come from a male donor in good health and CMV-seronegative.

This chain joins TRBV6-5 and TRBJ2-7; D is unresolved. Germline V gene data show CDR1 as MNHEY and CDR2 as SVGAGI. V dropped 7 bases and J dropped 2 bases, with 18 bases sitting between them. The CDR3 consists of 15 residues. CDR3 in amino acids: CASTGHPGYAYEQYF. The CDR3 DNA follows: TGTGCCAGCACTGGCCATCCCGGGTACGCCTACGAGCAGTACTTC.

This rearrangement joins TRBV10-3 to TRBJ2-7, with D unresolved. The germline V and J ends were trimmed by 4 bases and 3 bases, with 4 bases remaining between them. CDR1 is ENHRY and CDR2 is SYGVKD in the germline V gene. The length of the CDR3 is 11 residues. The CDR3 region has the DNA TGTGCCATCAGTGGAGGCTACGAGCAGTACTTC. This codes for CAISGGYEQYF.

The V and J genes are TRBV30 and TRBJ1-1; the match to TRBD1 covers 8 bases. The V segment lost 3 bases and the J segment 7 bases; nucleotides outside the gene matches: 10. CDR3 length equals 14 residues. Germline V gene sequence: CDR1 GTSNPN, CDR2 SVGIG (reference sequence). DNA for the CDR3: TGTGCCTGGAGAGGACAGGGTGAGTTTATTGAAGCTTTCTTT. It is translated as CAWRGQGEFIEAFF.

The chain couples TRBV5-4 to TRBJ1-2; weak D call: TRBD1 (6 bases). Germline loops: CDR1 SGHNT, CDR2 YYREEE (reference sequence). With 4 bases removed from V and 1 base from J, the gap between germline ends came to 17 bases. The CDR3 length is 16 residues. CDR3 protein: CASSLPGHRLNYGYTF. The CDR3, as DNA: TGTGCCAGCAGCCTTCCGGGACACCGACTTAACTATGGCTACACCTTC. Filled out from reference TRBV5-4 and TRBJ1-2, the complete variable domain reads ETGVTQSPTHLIKTRGQQVTLRCSSQSGHNTVSWYQQALGQGPQFIFQYYREEENGRGNFPPRFSGLQFPNYSSELNVNALELDDSALYLCASSLPGHRLNYGYTFGSGTRLTVV.

The chain carries TRBV19 and TRBJ2-7; 7 bases map to TRBD2. This CDR3 contains 13 residues. Germline V CDR1 and CDR2: LNHDA, SQIVND (reference sequence). V dropped 3 bases and J dropped 6; count of bases not matched to a gene: 5. DNA of the CDR3: TGTGCCAGTAGTATGGCGCGGGGGAGCGAGCAGTACTTC. Translated: CASSMARGSEQYF.

V usage is TRBV10-3 and J usage is TRBJ2-2; the D gene is possibly TRBD1 (7 bases). The length of the CDR3 is 14 residues. The germline V and J ends were trimmed by 5 bases and 4 bases, with 11 bases remaining between them. The germline CDR1 and CDR2 sequences are ENHRY and SYGVKD. The CDR3 DNA sequence: TGTGCCATCAGTTCAGGGGGGTCCACCGGGGAGCTGTTTTTT. Amino acids: CAISSGGSTGELFF.

The rearrangement uses TRBV25-1 and TRBJ1-3, with 11 bases that match TRBD1. Germline assignment: CDR1 MGHDK and CDR2 SYGVNS. V lost 3 bases and J lost 1; bases outside the gene matches: 5. The CDR3 totals 17 residues. CDR3 loop: CASSELGTGGSGNTIYF. CDR3 nucleotide sequence: TGTGCCAGCAGTGAGTTGGGGACAGGGGGATCTGGAAACACCATATATTTT.

This rearrangement joins TRBV11-2 to TRBJ2-1; D call uncertain. Germline V gene sequence: CDR1 SGHAT, CDR2 FQNNGV. This CDR3 is built from 14 residues. The germline V and J ends were trimmed by 2 bases and 4 bases, with 9 bases remaining between them. CDR3 nucleotides: TGTGCCAGCAGCTTATGGCCGAATTACAATGAGCAGTTCTTC. This codes for CASSLWPNYNEQFF.

The V gene is TRBV27, the J gene TRBJ2-3; D is uncertain. CDR3 length: 14 amino acids. V lost 8 bases and J 4 bases, leaving 16 bases between the germline ends. CDR1 and CDR2 from the germline V gene are MNHEY and SMNVEV (reference sequence). CDR3 region: CASWPLQIPDTQYF. The DNA for the CDR3 is TGTGCCAGCTGGCCCCTCCAAATCCCAGATACGCAGTATTTT.

This clone was seen only a few times. V usage is TRBV13 and J usage is TRBJ2-7; D call uncertain. The germline V and J ends were trimmed by 1 base and 2 bases, with 15 bases remaining between them. Germline CDR1 reads PRHDT; CDR2 reads FYEKMQ (reference sequence). CDR3 length: 16 amino acids. The CDR3 DNA sequence: TGTGCCAGCAGCTTAGTCTGTAGCAGAATTACCTACGAGCAGTACTTC. It is translated as CASSLVCSRITYEQYF.

The chain employs TRBV7-2 and TRBJ2-1; the D is unclear. V shed 1 base and J shed 6 bases, with 7 bases lying between them. The CDR3 runs to 13 residues. CDR1 and CDR2 from the germline V gene are SGHTA and FQGNSA. The CDR3 loop is CASSLELFNEQFF. The CDR3 DNA is TGTGCCAGCAGCTTAGAACTATTCAATGAGCAGTTCTTC.

This clone was recorded once. The J gene is TRBJ2-5, the V gene TRBV4-3; weak D call: TRBD1 (5 bases). Germline V gives CDR1 LGHNA, CDR2 YSLEER. Trimming shortened V by 0 bases and J by 5 bases, and 10 bases separated the two germline ends. This CDR3 is 14 amino acids long. Here the CDR3 DNA reads TGCGCCAGCAGCCAAGAAGGGGTCGAGGAGACCCAGTACTTC. Translated, it gives CASSQEGVEETQYF.

The chain combines TRBV15 with TRBJ2-3; 9 bases are shared with TRBD2. The CDR3 extends over 16 amino acids. The trim removed 0 bases at V and 4 bases at J, leaving 5 bases unmatched. Germline CDR1 LNHNV, CDR2 YYDKDF (reference sequence). CDR3 DNA sequence: TGTGCCACCAGCAGAGACCTAGCGGGATCGGCAGATACGCAGTATTTT. It translates to CATSRDLAGSADTQYF.

This clone came up a few times. The gene calls are TRBV4-2 and TRBJ2-3, with TRBD2 matching over 10 bases. This CDR3 has 15 amino acids. The V and J ends lost 4 bases and 4 bases, in that order; junction bases with no gene match: 5. Germline CDR1 reads LGHNA; CDR2 reads YNFKEQ. The CDR3 sequence is CASSPLAGESDTQYF. As DNA, the CDR3 is TGTGCCAGCAGCCCGCTAGCGGGAGAGTCAGATACGCAGTATTTT.

This clone was observed once. The chain couples TRBV27 to TRBJ2-5; TRBD2 might be the D (5 bases). The CDR3 extends over 13 amino acids. The V gene lost 6 bases and the J gene lost 1 base, with 9 bases spanning the gap. Germline-derived CDR1 and CDR2 are MNHEY and SMNVEV (reference sequence). The CDR3 DNA sequence: TGTGCCAGCAGCCTACTAGGCCAAGAGACCCAGTACTTC. Translation: CASSLLGQETQYF.

V gene TRBV4-3 combines with J gene TRBJ2-3; TRBD1 aligns across 7 bases. J gave up 6 bases and V 0 bases, and 18 bases lay outside the gene matches. Germline V CDR1 and CDR2: LGHNA, YSLEER. This CDR3 is 19 amino acids long. This chain's CDR3 is CASSQDLQGKGHFGDTQYF. In DNA, the CDR3 is TGCGCCAGCAGCCAAGATTTACAGGGGAAAGGGCATTTCGGGGATACGCAGTATTTT.

The chain carries TRBV19 and TRBJ2-7; 9 positions agree with TRBD2. The CDR3 runs 16 residues. V lost 1 base, J lost 5 bases, and 9 bases stayed unmatched. Looked up from germline, CDR1 is LNHDA and CDR2 is SQIVND (reference sequence). CDR3 nucleotide sequence: TGTGCCAGTAGTATAGTCGCCAGCGGGAGGATCGACGAGCAGTACTTC. Amino acids: CASSIVASGRIDEQYF.

This clone has only one observation. The genes are TRBV5-1 and TRBJ2-2, with 7 nucleotides matching TRBD1. Trimming at V came to 7 bases and at J to 5 bases, leaving 8 bases not matched to a gene. The germline V gene encodes CDR1 SGHRS and CDR2 YFSETQ. The CDR3 extends over 14 amino acids. CDR3 nucleotide sequence: TGCGCCAGCGGCCCGGGACAGACTACCGGGGAGCTGTTTTTT. It codes for CASGPGQTTGELFF. The full variable domain, in which reference TRBV5-1 and TRBJ2-2 provide the parts outside the CDR3, is KAGVTQTPRYLIKTRGQQVTLSCSPISGHRSVSWYQQTPGQGLQFLFEYFSETQRNKGNFPGRFSGRQFSNSRSEMNVSTLELGDSALYLCASGPGQTTGELFFGEGSRLTVL.

V and J are TRBV6-5 and TRBJ2-1; 11 bases line up with TRBD2. With 2 bases clipped from V and 12 bases from J, the junction kept 12 bases outside the gene matches. CDR1 and CDR2 from the germline V gene are MNHEY and SVGAGI. This CDR3 is built from 16 residues. CDR3 residues: CASSYATPGLAETQFF. CDR3 sequence (DNA): TGTGCCAGCAGTTACGCTACCCCGGGACTAGCGGAGACGCAGTTCTTC.

This chain joins TRBV5-1 and TRBJ2-7, with D tentatively TRBD2 (6 bases). The CDR3 spans 14 residues. CDR1 and CDR2 (germline): SGHRS, YFSETQ. Trimming pared 2 bases from V and 7 bases from J, leaving 16 bases between. For the CDR3, the DNA is TGCGCCAGCAGCTTTTCCCCGGGAGCTCGGGAGCAGTACTTC. This codes for CASSFSPGAREQYF.

The CDR3 DNA reads TGTGCCAGCAGTTGGAGCCAAACCTACGAGCAGTACTTC. Encoded protein: CASSWSQTYEQYF. J is TRBJ2-5 and V is TRBV28; the D is unclear. The J call may be in error: the DNA end matches TRBJ2-7 better. The CDR3 extends over 13 amino acids. From germline, CDR1 is MDHEN and CDR2 SYDVKM.

The chain links TRBV6-6 to TRBJ1-2, with 8 nucleotides matching TRBD1. The J segment lost 7 bases and the V segment lost 5 bases, leaving 6 bases of the junction unmatched. This CDR3 is 13 amino acids long. The germline V gene has CDR1 MNHNY and CDR2 SVGAGI (reference sequence). The chain's CDR3 is CASSNDRGGGYTF. The CDR3 DNA sequence: TGTGCCAGCAGTAACGACAGGGGTGGTGGCTACACCTTC.

J is TRBJ1-5 and V is TRBV19, with D uncertain. Looked up from germline, CDR1 is LNHDA and CDR2 is SQIVND (reference sequence). The length of the CDR3 is 13 residues. V was pared by 6 bases and J by 6 bases, with 12 bases between. In DNA, the CDR3 is TGTGCCAGTAGCCTTACACATGTTCAGCCCCAGCATTTT. Protein: CASSLTHVQPQHF.